The rows below give T cell receptor beta chains drawn from one sample of a study of shared clonotypes between healthy human individuals. Libraries were prepared by immunoSEQ multiplex PCR; TCRdb keeps only in-frame clonotypes and omits some of them. The data contain 450,000 to 700,000 clones, just under 97% of them singletons. The sequenced sample consisted of naive CD8+ T cells sorted from blood. The receptors come from a woman between 25 and 40 years old in good health. Both conserved end residues are part of each CDR3. Each record gives: CDR3 length, D gene, J gene, clone size, V gene, CDR3 protein, CDR3 DNA. The D gene is left open where the match is weak. Part of the rows lack a size; the others show once, few, many or a class for expanded clones.

>13|-|TRBJ1-2|-|TRBV2
CASSDRGPYGYTF
TGTGCCAGCAGTGACAGGGGCCCCTATGGCTACACCTTC
>13|-|TRBJ2-1|-|TRBV14
CASSPRGYNEQFF
TGTGCCAGCAGCCCTCGGGGCTACAATGAGCAGTTCTTC
>13|TRBD1|TRBJ1-5|-|TRBV4-1
CASSDRANQPQHF
TGCGCCAGCAGTGACAGGGCTAATCAGCCCCAGCATTTT
>13|TRBD1|TRBJ1-2|-|TRBV27
CASSMTGVSGYTF
TGTGCCAGCAGTATGACAGGGGTTAGTGGCTACACCTTC
>15|TRBD1|TRBJ1-5|-|TRBV28
CASTPAGTGNQPQHF
TGTGCCAGCACCCCCGCGGGGACAGGCAATCAGCCCCAGCATTTT
>13|TRBD1|TRBJ2-5|-|TRBV10-3
CAISTGVGETQYF
TGTGCCATCTCGACAGGGGTTGGCGAGACCCAGTACTTC
>15|TRBD1|TRBJ1-1|once|TRBV15
CATSRGTGDINEAFF
TGTGCCACCAGCAGGGGGACAGGGGATATTAATGAAGCTTTCTTT
>12|TRBD1|TRBJ1-1|-|TRBV6-5
CASSVQGDEAFF
TGTGCCAGCAGTGTGCAGGGGGATGAAGCTTTCTTT
>13|-|TRBJ1-5|-|TRBV27
CASSLNRGQPQHF
TGTGCCAGCAGTTTAAATCGAGGTCAGCCCCAGCATTTT
>15|-|TRBJ1-5|-|TRBV28
CASSAGVIDNQPQHF
TGTGCCAGCAGTGCAGGGGTTATTGACAATCAGCCCCAGCATTTT
>13|-|TRBJ2-7|-|TRBV7-6
CASSLGRSYEQYF
TGTGCCAGCAGCCTGGGTCGATCCTACGAGCAGTACTTC
>15|-|TRBJ1-4|-|TRBV11-2
CASSLEVGPGEKLFF
TGTGCCAGCAGCTTAGAGGTGGGGCCGGGGGAAAAACTGTTTTTT
>13|TRBD2|TRBJ2-7|once|TRBV9
CASSDRLAEEQYF
TGTGCCAGCAGCGACCGACTAGCGGAAGAGCAGTACTTC
>17|TRBD1|TRBJ1-5|-|TRBV27
CASRRGQGSAANQPQHF
TGTGCCAGCAGGAGGGGACAGGGGAGTGCCGCGAATCAGCCCCAGCATTTT
>11|-|TRBJ1-1|-|TRBV29-1
CSTRENPEAFF
TGCAGCACCAGGGAGAACCCTGAAGCTTTCTTT
>10|-|TRBJ2-2|-|TRBV6-1
CASISGELFF
TGTGCCAGCATATCCGGGGAGCTGTTTTTT
>16|-|TRBJ1-2|-|TRBV28
CASRAAGRSGNYGYTF
TGTGCCAGCAGGGCTGCAGGGAGGTCGGGAAACTATGGCTACACCTTC
>15|-|TRBJ2-2|-|TRBV11-2
CASSLGTLNTGELFF
TGTGCCAGCAGCTTAGGGACACTGAACACCGGGGAGCTGTTTTTT
>14|TRBD1|TRBJ1-2|once|TRBV14
CASSLQGAGYGYTF
TGTGCCAGCAGCCTACAGGGGGCGGGCTATGGCTACACCTTC
>16|TRBD1|TRBJ2-3|-|TRBV10-1
CASSGGWTGIRNTQYF
TGCGCCAGCAGTGGAGGTTGGACAGGGATTCGAAATACGCAGTATTTT
>13|-|TRBJ2-3|-|TRBV13
CASRTNLIDTQYF
TGTGCCAGCAGAACCAACCTCATAGATACGCAGTATTTT
>16|TRBD1|TRBJ1-2|-|TRBV27
CASSSTKQGKPYGYTF
TGTGCCAGCAGTAGTACGAAACAGGGGAAACCCTATGGCTACACCTTC
>14|-|TRBJ2-5|-|TRBV30
CAWREQVYQETQYF
TGTGCCTGGAGGGAACAGGTGTACCAAGAGACCCAGTACTTC
>12|-|TRBJ2-7|-|TRBV29-1
CSVGVGPYEQYF
TGCAGCGTTGGTGTGGGACCCTACGAGCAGTACTTC
>15|-|TRBJ1-1|-|TRBV6-1
CASSEGGQMGPEAFF
TGTGCCAGCAGTGAAGGTGGCCAGATGGGGCCTGAAGCTTTCTTT
>19|-|TRBJ1-5|-|TRBV6-1
CASSESRGTGYRSNQPQHF
TGTGCCAGCAGTGAATCGCGAGGGACCGGTTATAGGAGCAATCAGCCCCAGCATTTT
>14|-|TRBJ2-7|-|TRBV6-5
CASSYGGASFEQYF
TGTGCCAGCAGTTACGGGGGCGCATCTTTCGAGCAGTACTTC
>13|TRBD1|TRBJ1-2|-|TRBV28
CASRQGRLYGYTF
TGTGCCAGCAGACAGGGGCGGCTCTATGGCTACACCTTC
>13|-|TRBJ2-5|-|TRBV7-9
CASRPASPETQYF
TGTGCCAGCCGACCAGCGTCACCGGAGACCCAGTACTTC
>14|-|TRBJ2-1|-|TRBV4-1
CASSLRRGANEQFF
TGCGCCAGCAGCCTAAGGCGAGGGGCCAATGAGCAGTTCTTC
>16|TRBD2|TRBJ2-1|-|TRBV11-2
CASSLYGGRPHNEQFF
TGTGCCAGCAGCTTATATGGCGGGAGACCTCACAATGAGCAGTTCTTC
>16|TRBD2|TRBJ2-7|-|TRBV28
CASSNRWRESSYEQYF
TGTGCCAGCAGTAACCGGTGGCGGGAGTCCTCCTACGAGCAGTACTTC
>14|-|TRBJ2-7|-|TRBV6-6
CASTHGGENYEQYF
TGTGCCAGCACCCACGGGGGAGAAAACTACGAGCAGTACTTC
>13|TRBD2|TRBJ2-7|-|TRBV28
CASRGSGRDEQYF
TGTGCCAGCAGGGGTAGCGGGAGGGACGAGCAGTACTTC
>14|TRBD1|TRBJ1-5|-|TRBV28
CASSSDRDRQPQHF
TGTGCCAGCAGTTCTGACAGGGATCGTCAGCCCCAGCATTTT
>14|-|TRBJ2-2|-|TRBV4-1
CASSQAGITGELFF
TGCGCCAGCAGCCAAGCCGGAATTACCGGGGAGCTGTTTTTT
>14|-|TRBJ1-1|-|TRBV7-9
CASSPDTGNTEAFF
TGTGCCAGCAGCCCAGACACAGGCAACACTGAAGCTTTCTTT
>12|-|TRBJ2-4|-|TRBV27
CARVGAKNIQYF
TGTGCCAGAGTTGGCGCCAAAAACATTCAGTACTTC
>15|-|TRBJ2-7|-|TRBV5-1
CASSLTGLSSYEQYF
TGCGCCAGCAGCTTGACAGGGCTCAGCTCCTACGAGCAGTACTTC
>16|TRBD2|TRBJ2-1|once|TRBV5-6
CASSLWRGSSYNEQFF
TGTGCCAGCAGCTTGTGGCGGGGGAGCTCCTACAATGAGCAGTTCTTC
>15|TRBD1|TRBJ1-5|-|TRBV6-1
CASSEGRTGGQPQHF
TGTGCCAGCAGTGAAGGGCGGACAGGGGGTCAGCCCCAGCATTTT
>16|-|TRBJ1-2|once|TRBV28
CASSLISLDSLYGYTF
TGTGCCAGCAGTCTTATTTCGCTCGACAGCCTCTATGGCTACACCTTC
>18|TRBD2|TRBJ2-7|-|TRBV4-2
CASSRTGTSGAFPYEQYF
TGTGCCAGCAGCCGAACCGGGACTAGCGGGGCTTTCCCTTACGAGCAGTACTTC
>14|-|TRBJ1-3|-|TRBV10-1
CASSDSLEGNTIYF
TGCGCCAGCAGTGACAGCTTGGAAGGAAACACCATATATTTT
>15|-|TRBJ1-5|-|TRBV27
CASSMTASSQQPQHF
TGTGCCAGCAGTATGACCGCCTCTTCTCAACAGCCCCAGCATTTT
>16|-|TRBJ2-3|once|TRBV27
CASSLLADRRTDTQYF
TGTGCCAGCAGTTTGTTAGCGGACCGGCGCACAGATACGCAGTATTTT
>19|-|TRBJ1-5|once|TRBV21-1
CASSKCRKNRVCSNQPQHF
TGTGCCAGCAGCAAATGCCGTAAGAACAGGGTGTGTAGCAATCAGCCCCAGCATTTT
>15|TRBD2|TRBJ2-2|once|TRBV2
CASSPWLAGSGELFF
TGTGCCAGCAGTCCGTGGCTAGCGGGATCCGGGGAGCTGTTTTTT
>11|-|TRBJ1-1|-|TRBV6-5
CASRQGLKAFF
TGTGCCAGCAGGCAGGGGCTGAAAGCTTTCTTT
>14|-|TRBJ1-1|-|TRBV27
CASSLSEGSTEAFF
TGTGCCAGCAGTTTATCCGAGGGCTCCACTGAAGCTTTCTTT
>17|TRBD1|TRBJ2-1|-|TRBV4-1
CASSHLPGQGTHNEQFF
TGCGCCAGCAGCCACCTCCCGGGACAGGGTACCCACAATGAGCAGTTCTTC
>16|TRBD1|TRBJ2-7|-|TRBV5-1
CASSLASDRGSYEQYF
TGCGCCAGCAGCTTGGCCTCGGACAGGGGGTCCTACGAGCAGTACTTC
>13|-|TRBJ2-7|-|TRBV5-6
CASSLPGDYEQYF
TGTGCCAGCAGCTTACCCGGGGACTACGAGCAGTACTTC